This T cell receptor beta chain was recorded in a study of shared clonotypes between healthy human individuals. Study summary: The study enrolled a couple of women and three men aged 18 to 49. Study-wide points: The four-donor shared clonotypes exceeded non-shared clonotypes in generation probability, with non-shared ones scoring lower.

In regard to this clone: Antigen unknown. This sample also contains other DNA sequences that code for the same CDR3.

Per the original methods: As immunoSEQ supplied junction-only sequences (without quality scores), filtering differed. Clones were read by immunoSEQ multiplex PCR, and TCRdb kept only the in-frame ones, dropping some. V and J calls and clone size are as listed in that table; D and trimming were resolved from the DNA. Of around 550,000 clones in the sample, 90% to 97% were seen once. CDR1 is SGHRS, CDR2 YFSETQ, per germline. Trimming took off 4 bases at V and 5 bases at J, with 4 bases between the two ends. CDR3 size: 11 residues. The chain has TRBV5-1 and TRBJ2-1; the D is unclear. The TCR sequence derives from a woman aged 30 to 39 in good health. The sample taken for sequencing was naive CD4+ T cells sorted from blood. Subset of the sample: CD45RA+ positively selected. Here the CDR3 DNA reads TGCGCCAGCAGCGGAGACAATGAGCAGTTCTTC. Translating gives CASSGDNEQFF.